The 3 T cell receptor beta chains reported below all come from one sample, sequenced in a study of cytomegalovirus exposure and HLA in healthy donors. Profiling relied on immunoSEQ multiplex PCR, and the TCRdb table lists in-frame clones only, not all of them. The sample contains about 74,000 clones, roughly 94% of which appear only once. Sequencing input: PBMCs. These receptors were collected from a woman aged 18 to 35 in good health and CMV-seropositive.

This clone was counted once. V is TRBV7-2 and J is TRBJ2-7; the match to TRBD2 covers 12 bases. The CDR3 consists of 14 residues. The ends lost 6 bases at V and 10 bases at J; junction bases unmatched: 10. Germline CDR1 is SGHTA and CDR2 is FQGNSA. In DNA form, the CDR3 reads TGTGCCAGCAGACTAGCGGGGGGTGACCGCCCCCAGTACTTC. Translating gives CASRLAGGDRPQYF.

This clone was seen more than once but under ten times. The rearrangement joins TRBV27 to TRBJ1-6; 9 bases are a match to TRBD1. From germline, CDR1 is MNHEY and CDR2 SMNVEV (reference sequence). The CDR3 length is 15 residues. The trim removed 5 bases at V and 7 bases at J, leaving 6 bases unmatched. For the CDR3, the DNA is TGTGCCAGCAGTCATACCGGGACAGGGAATTCACCCCTCCACTTT. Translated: CASSHTGTGNSPLHF.

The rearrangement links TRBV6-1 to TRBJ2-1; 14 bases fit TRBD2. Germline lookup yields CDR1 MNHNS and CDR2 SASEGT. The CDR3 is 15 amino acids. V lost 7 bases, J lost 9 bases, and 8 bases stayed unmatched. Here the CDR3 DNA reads TGTGCCAGCACCGGGACTAGCGGGGGATTTAGTGAGCAGTTCTTC. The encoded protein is CASTGTSGGFSEQFF.